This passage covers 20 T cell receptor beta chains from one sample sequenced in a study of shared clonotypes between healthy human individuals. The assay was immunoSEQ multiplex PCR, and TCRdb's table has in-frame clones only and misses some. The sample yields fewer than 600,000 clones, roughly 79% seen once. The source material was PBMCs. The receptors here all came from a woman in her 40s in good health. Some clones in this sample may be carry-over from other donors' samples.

This chain's CDR3 is CASSLQIYQPQHF. The CDR3 DNA reads as TGTGCCAGCAGTTTACAGATTTATCAGCCCCAGCATTTT. This rearrangement joins TRBV28 to TRBJ1-5; D not resolved. This CDR3 is built from 13 residues. V lost 2 bases, J lost 5 bases, and 7 bases lay in between. Germline assignment: CDR1 MDHEN and CDR2 SYDVKM.

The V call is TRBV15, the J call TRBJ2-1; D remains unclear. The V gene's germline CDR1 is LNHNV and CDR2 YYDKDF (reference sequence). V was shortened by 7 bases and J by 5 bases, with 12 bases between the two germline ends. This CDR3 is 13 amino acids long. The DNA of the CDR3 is TGTGCCACCACTAAATCCTTCGACAATGAGCAGTTCTTC. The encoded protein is CATTKSFDNEQFF.

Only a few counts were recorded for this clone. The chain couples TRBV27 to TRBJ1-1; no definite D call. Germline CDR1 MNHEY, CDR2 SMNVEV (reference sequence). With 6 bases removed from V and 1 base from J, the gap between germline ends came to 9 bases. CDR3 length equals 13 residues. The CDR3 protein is CASSEQRNTEAFF. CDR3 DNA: TGTGCCAGCAGCGAACAAAGGAACACTGAAGCTTTCTTT.

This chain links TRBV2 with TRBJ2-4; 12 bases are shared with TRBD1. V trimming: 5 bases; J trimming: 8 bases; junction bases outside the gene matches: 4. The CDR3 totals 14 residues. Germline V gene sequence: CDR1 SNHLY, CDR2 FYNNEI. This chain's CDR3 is CASSPGTGGYIQYF. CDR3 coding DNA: TGTGCCAGCAGTCCCGGGACAGGGGGCTACATTCAGTACTTC.

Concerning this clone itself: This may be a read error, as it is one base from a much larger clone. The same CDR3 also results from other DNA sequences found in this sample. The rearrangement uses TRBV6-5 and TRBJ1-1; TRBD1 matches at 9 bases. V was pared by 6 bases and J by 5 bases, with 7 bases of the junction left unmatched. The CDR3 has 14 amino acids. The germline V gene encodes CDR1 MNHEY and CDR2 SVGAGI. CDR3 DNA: TGTGCCAGCAGCCCGACAGGGGGTCGTACTGAAGCTTTCTTT. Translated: CASSPTGGRTEAFF.

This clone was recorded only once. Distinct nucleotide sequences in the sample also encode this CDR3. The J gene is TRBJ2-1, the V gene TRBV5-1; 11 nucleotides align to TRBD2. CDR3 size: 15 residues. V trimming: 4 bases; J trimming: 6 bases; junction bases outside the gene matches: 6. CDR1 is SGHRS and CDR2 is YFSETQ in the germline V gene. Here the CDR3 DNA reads TGCGCCAGCAGCCTCACTAGCGGGAGCTCCAATGAGCAGTTCTTC. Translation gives CASSLTSGSSNEQFF.

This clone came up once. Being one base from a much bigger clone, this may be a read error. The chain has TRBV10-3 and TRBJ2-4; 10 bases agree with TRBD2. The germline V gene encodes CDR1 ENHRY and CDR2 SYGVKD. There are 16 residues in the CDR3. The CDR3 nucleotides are TGTGCCATCAAAGCGGGAGGGCCTGAGTCCAAAAACACTCAGTACTTC. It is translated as CAIKAGGPESKNTQYF.

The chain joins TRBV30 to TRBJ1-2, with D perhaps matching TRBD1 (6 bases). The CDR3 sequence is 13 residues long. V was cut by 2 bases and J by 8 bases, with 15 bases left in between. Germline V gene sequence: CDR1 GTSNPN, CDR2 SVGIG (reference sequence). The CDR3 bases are TGTGCCTGGAGTCAAACGGGGGCTGGGGGCTACACCTTC. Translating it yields CAWSQTGAGGYTF. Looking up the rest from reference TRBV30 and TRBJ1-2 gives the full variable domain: SQTIHQWPATLVQPVGSPLSLECTVEGTSNPNLYWYRQAAGRGLQLLFYSVGIGQISSEVPQNLSASRPQDRQFILSSKKLLLSDSGFYLCAWSQTGAGGYTFGSGTRLTVV.

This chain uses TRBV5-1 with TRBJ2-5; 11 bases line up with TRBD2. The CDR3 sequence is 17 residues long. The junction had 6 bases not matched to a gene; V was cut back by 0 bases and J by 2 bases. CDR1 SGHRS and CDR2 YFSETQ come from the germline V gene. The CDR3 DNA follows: TGCGCCAGCAGCTTGGCCCCGACTAGCGGGGCGCAAGAGACCCAGTACTTC. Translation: CASSLAPTSGAQETQYF. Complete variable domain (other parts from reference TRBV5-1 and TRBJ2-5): KAGVTQTPRYLIKTRGQQVTLSCSPISGHRSVSWYQQTPGQGLQFLFEYFSETQRNKGNFPGRFSGRQFSNSRSEMNVSTLELGDSALYLCASSLAPTSGAQETQYFGPGTRLLVL.

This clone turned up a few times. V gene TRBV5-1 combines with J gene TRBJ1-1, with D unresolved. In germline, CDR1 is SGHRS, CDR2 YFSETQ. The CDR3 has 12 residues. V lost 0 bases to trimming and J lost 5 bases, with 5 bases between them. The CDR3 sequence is CASSLDVTEAFF. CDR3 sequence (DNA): TGCGCCAGCAGCTTGGACGTGACTGAAGCTTTCTTT.

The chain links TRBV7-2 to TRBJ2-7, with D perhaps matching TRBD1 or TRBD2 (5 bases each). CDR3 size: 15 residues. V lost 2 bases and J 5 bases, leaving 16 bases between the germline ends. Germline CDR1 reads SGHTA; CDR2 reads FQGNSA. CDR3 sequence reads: CASSLQGLAGHEQYF. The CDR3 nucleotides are TGTGCCAGCAGCTTACAGGGTCTAGCTGGCCACGAGCAGTACTTC.

The CDR3 nucleotides read TGTGCCAGCAGCTTAGATAACCCTGGCACCGGGGAGCTGTTTTTT. Translated: CASSLDNPGTGELFF. The rearrangement links TRBV7-7 to TRBJ2-2; D gene uncertain. Germline values: CDR1 SSHAT, CDR2 FNYEAQ (reference sequence). Trimming took off 1 base at V and 4 bases at J, with 10 bases between the two ends. CDR3 length: 15 residues.

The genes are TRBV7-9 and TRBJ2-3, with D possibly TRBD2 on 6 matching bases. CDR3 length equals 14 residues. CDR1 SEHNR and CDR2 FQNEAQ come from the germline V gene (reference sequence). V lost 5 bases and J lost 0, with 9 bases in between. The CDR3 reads CASSPGLSTDTQYF. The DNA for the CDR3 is TGTGCCAGCAGCCCGGGACTCAGCACAGATACGCAGTATTTT. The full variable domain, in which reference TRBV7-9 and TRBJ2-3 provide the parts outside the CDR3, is DTGVSQNPRHKITKRGQNVTFRCDPISEHNRLYWYRQTLGQGPEFLTYFQNEAQLEKSRLLSDRFSAERPKGSFSTLEIQRTEQGDSAMYLCASSPGLSTDTQYFGPGTRLTVL.

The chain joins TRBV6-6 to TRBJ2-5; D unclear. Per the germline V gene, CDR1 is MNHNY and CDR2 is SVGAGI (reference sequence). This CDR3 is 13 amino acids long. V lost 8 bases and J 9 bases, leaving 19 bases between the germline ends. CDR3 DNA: TGTGCCAGCGGCAAGAACAGAGATGAGGCCCAGTACTTC. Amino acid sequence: CASGKNRDEAQYF.

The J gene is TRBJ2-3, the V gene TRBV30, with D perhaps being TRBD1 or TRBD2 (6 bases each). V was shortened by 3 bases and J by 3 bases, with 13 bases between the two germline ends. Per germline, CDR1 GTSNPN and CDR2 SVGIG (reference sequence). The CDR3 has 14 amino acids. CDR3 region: CAWSRPGATDTQYF. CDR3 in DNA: TGTGCCTGGAGCCGGCCGGGGGCAACAGATACGCAGTATTTT. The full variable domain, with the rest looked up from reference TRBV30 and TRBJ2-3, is SQTIHQWPATLVQPVGSPLSLECTVEGTSNPNLYWYRQAAGRGLQLLFYSVGIGQISSEVPQNLSASRPQDRQFILSSKKLLLSDSGFYLCAWSRPGATDTQYFGPGTRLTVL.

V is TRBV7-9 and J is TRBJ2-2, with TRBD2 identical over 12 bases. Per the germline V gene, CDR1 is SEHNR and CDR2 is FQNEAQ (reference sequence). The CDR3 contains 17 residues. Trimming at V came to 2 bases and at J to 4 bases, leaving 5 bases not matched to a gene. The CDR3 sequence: CASSLPLAGGPTGELFF. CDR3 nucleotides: TGTGCCAGCAGCTTACCCCTAGCGGGAGGGCCCACCGGGGAGCTGTTTTTT.

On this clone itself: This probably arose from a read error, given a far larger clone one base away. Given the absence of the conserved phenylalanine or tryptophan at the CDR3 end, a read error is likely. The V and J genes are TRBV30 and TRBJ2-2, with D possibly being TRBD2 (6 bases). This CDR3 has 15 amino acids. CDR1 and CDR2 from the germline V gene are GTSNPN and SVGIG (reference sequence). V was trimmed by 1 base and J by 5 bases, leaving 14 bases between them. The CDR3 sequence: CAWSGSSRDTGELFL. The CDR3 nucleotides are TGTGCCTGGAGTGGCAGCTCGCGGGATACCGGGGAGCTGTTTCTT.

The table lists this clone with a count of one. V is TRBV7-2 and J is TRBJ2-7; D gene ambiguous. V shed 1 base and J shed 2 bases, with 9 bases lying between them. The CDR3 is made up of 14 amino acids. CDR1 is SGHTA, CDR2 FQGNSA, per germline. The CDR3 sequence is CASSLEGHTYEQYF. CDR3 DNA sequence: TGTGCCAGCAGCTTAGAAGGCCACACCTACGAGCAGTACTTC.

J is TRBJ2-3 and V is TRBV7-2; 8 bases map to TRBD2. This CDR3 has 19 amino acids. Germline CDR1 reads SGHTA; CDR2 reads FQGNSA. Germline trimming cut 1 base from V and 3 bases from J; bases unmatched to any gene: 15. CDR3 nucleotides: TGTGCCAGCAGCTTAGGGGGGAGTAGCGGGGAGTCGTCTACAGATACGCAGTATTTT. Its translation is CASSLGGSSGESSTDTQYF.

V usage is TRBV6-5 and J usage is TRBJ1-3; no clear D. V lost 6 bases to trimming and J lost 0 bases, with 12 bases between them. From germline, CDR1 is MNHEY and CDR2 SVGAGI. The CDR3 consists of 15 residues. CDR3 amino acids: CASSLRWSSGNTIYF. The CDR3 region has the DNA TGTGCCAGCAGCTTACGATGGAGCTCTGGAAACACCATATATTTT.